This entry is about one TCR beta chain. Germline trimming cut 6 bases from V and 1 base from J; bases unmatched to any gene: 9. This CDR3 spans 15 amino acids. Per germline, CDR1 LNHDA and CDR2 SQIVND (reference sequence). Per the authors' pipeline: Nucleated cell number was recorded as an estimate derived from reference gene primer amplification. TCRdb's copy holds only in-frame clones and misses some; the assay was immunoSEQ multiplex PCR. D and trimming were read from the DNA, whereas the V and J calls and clone size are those reported in that table. The repertoire holds approximately 300,000 clones, with about 93% as singletons. The data originate from a study of blood T cell repertoires in COVID-19.

The chain combines TRBV19 with TRBJ2-7, with 7 bases that match TRBD1. This clonotype was obtained from a woman under 40 with COVID-19, enrolled during active disease. Sample: peripheral blood. DNA for the CDR3: TGTGCCAGTAGGAGGGGGCCGGGATCGTCCTACGAGCAGTACTTC. Protein sequence: CASRRGPGSSYEQYF.